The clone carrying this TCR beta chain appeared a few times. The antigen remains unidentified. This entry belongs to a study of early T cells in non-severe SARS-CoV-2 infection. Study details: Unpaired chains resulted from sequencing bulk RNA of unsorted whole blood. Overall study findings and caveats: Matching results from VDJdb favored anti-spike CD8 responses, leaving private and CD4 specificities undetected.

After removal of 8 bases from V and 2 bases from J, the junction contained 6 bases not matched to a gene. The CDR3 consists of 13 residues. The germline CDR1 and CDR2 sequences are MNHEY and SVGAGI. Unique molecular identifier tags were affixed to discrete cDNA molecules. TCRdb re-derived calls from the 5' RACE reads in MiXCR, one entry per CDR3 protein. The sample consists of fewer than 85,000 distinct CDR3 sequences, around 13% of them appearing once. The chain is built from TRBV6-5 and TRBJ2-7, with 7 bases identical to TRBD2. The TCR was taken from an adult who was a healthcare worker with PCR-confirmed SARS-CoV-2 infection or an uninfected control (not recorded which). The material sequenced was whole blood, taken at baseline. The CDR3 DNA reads TGTGCCAGCCGGAATGGGGGGGCCTACGAGCAGTACTTC. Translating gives CASRNGGAYEQYF.